This T cell receptor (beta chain) was captured in a study of blood T cell repertoires in COVID-19. Study context: From the United States, Italy and Spain came samples of acute and convalescent COVID-19. The analysed material was cDNA or gDNA that came from T cells, B-cell-depleted T cells, or PBMCs.

J gave up 4 bases and V 3 bases, and 0 bases lay outside the gene matches. The CDR3 spans 15 residues. Looked up from germline, CDR1 is MRHNA and CDR2 is SNTAGT. Per the original data handling: Reference gene primer amplification gave estimated nucleated cell counts. Produced via immunoSEQ multiplex PCR; TCRdb's table is partial and in-frame only. The V and J calls and the clone size are those of that table, but D and trimming were determined from the DNA. This sample has approximately 270,000 clones; 87% occur once, and the top ten carry 3% to 3.5%. The chain employs TRBV6-4 and TRBJ2-3, with 14 bases aligning to TRBD2. The sample consisted of peripheral blood. This TCR came from a young man with active or convalescent COVID-19. CDR3 protein: CASSEGLAGADTQYF. The CDR3 region has the DNA TGTGCCAGCAGTGAGGGACTAGCGGGGGCAGATACGCAGTATTTT.